This entry describes one TCR beta chain. Its antigen remains unknown. Researchers ran the PCR with 60 Vbeta and 13 Jbeta primers. The method was immunoSEQ multiplex PCR; TCRdb's version includes in-frame clones alone and lacks a portion of them. Among about 100,000 clones listed, roughly 88% were seen once. Germline CDR1 SGHRS, CDR2 YFSETQ. V lost 4 bases and J 4 bases, leaving 13 bases between the germline ends. This CDR3 is built from 14 residues. This sample stems from a study of cytomegalovirus exposure and HLA in healthy donors. General observations from the study: Cytomegalovirus status, reportedly, was diagnosed with high specificity and sensitivity by the classifier. Later on, a genetic analysis was performed. It linked a missense variant in DCLRE1C with V- and J-gene trimming of TCR beta.

The receptor was derived from a woman younger than 35 in good health and CMV-seronegative. Material: PBMCs. The chain links TRBV5-1 to TRBJ2-3; TRBD2 is a possible D gene (5 bases). CDR3 in DNA: TGCGCCAGCAGCCGGTCGGCTAGCTCAGATACGCAGTATTTT. Its translation is CASSRSASSDTQYF. Full variable domain (remainder filled in from reference TRBV5-1 and TRBJ2-3): KAGVTQTPRYLIKTRGQQVTLSCSPISGHRSVSWYQQTPGQGLQFLFEYFSETQRNKGNFPGRFSGRQFSNSRSEMNVSTLELGDSALYLCASSRSASSDTQYFGPGTRLTVL.